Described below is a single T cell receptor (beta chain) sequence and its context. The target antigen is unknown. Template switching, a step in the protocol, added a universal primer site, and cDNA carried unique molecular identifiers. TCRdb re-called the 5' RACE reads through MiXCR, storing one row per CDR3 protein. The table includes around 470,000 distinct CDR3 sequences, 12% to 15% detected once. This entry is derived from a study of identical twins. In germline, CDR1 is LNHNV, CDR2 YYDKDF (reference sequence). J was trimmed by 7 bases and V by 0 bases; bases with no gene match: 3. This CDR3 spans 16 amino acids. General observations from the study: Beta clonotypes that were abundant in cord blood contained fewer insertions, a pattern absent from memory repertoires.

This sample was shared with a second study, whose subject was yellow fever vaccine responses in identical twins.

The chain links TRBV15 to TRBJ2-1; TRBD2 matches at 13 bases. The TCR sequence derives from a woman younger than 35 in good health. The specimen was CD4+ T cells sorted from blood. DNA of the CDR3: TGTGCCACCAGCAGAGAGCCGGGACTAGCGGGGAATGAGCAGTTCTTC. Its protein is CATSREPGLAGNEQFF.